This entry concerns a single TCR beta chain. Its cognate antigen has yet to be identified. No much larger clone exists at a distance of one base, and base qualities are not known. The source of the sample is a study of blood T cell repertoires in COVID-19 (dated by TCRdb to the early 2020s). For context, the study as a whole: The collaborator samples originated in the United States, Italy and Spain and spanned the acute and convalescent phases of COVID-19. The prospective study material was composed of cDNA or gDNA derived from T cells, B-cell-depleted T cells, or PBMCs. The dataset comprised deeply sampled blood TCRbeta repertoires from subjects exposed to, actively infected with, or recovered from COVID-19. A freely available public database, intended as a resource for researchers studying the immune response to SARS-CoV-2, is where the repertoires were released. Samples came from the ongoing ImmuneRACE study (first 160 participants) plus 1,254 subjects from 6 global collaborators. The sample metadata nearly always contained a de-identified subject ID, COVID-19 status, age in years and sex. HLA class I and class II types, where available, came from metadata supplied by the sample provider rather than from assay-based typing.

TCRbeta CDR3 regions were amplified from genomic DNA by means of the immunoSEQ Assay, a bias-controlled multiplex PCR. The source study handled its data this way. The number of nucleated cells in each sample was estimated by amplification of reference gene primers within the assay. To quantify the absolute abundance of each unique TCRbeta CDR3 rearrangement, sequence reads were collapsed and filtered. Productive Simpson clonality was computed per sample as the square root of Simpson's diversity index over productive rearrangements. What TCRdb holds here is the immuneACCESS table cut down to in-frame rearrangements. Part of the clones is not present; checked against another copy, under half of the missing clones reflect an unresolved V gene, and the others are unexplained. That table supplies the V and J calls and clone size; D and trimming were determined from the DNA. This sample has 140,000 to 150,000 clones in its table, and roughly 84% of those were observed once. Around 5.4% of the sample belongs to the ten largest clones.

What the research found in general, with its limitations: How much clinical and demographic metadata was included differed by source and by participant, and the metadata was provided uncurated.

The CDR3 goes from the cysteine to the phenylalanine over 14 residues. The CDR3 DNA has 42 bases and is translated from base 1. The germline V gene sets CDR1 to SGDLS and CDR2 to YYNGEE. Germline trimming amounts to 2 bases on V and 3 bases on J, with 4 as the count of junction bases outside the gene matches. Participants in the prospective study were enrolled through a virtual design, were aged about 18 to 89 years, and lived in approximately 25 United States geographic areas. To assign participants to cohorts, the prospective study relied on clinical history that participants themselves reported in a screening survey and a study questionnaire. A participant counted as exposed if, within 2 weeks of entering the study, that participant had been in contact with someone who had a PCR-confirmed or clinician-diagnosed COVID-19 case. In the prospective study, mobile phlebotomists collected whole blood, serum and a nasopharyngeal or oropharyngeal swab from each participant. Participants in the prospective study had the option to provide additional blood draws and questionnaires over an approximately two-month period. Blood samples from the prospective study were shipped frozen or at room temperature prior to DNA extraction.

The chain links TRBV9 with TRBJ2-7, with 8 middle bases fitting TRBD2. Sequencing was performed on PBMCs or T cells enriched from blood (not recorded which). The sequence was obtained from a woman aged 45-59 years who had been exposed to COVID-19. The DNA is as follows: TGTGCCAGCAGCGTCAGCGGGAGATTCTACGAGCAGTACTTC. This gives the protein CASSVSGRFYEQYF.